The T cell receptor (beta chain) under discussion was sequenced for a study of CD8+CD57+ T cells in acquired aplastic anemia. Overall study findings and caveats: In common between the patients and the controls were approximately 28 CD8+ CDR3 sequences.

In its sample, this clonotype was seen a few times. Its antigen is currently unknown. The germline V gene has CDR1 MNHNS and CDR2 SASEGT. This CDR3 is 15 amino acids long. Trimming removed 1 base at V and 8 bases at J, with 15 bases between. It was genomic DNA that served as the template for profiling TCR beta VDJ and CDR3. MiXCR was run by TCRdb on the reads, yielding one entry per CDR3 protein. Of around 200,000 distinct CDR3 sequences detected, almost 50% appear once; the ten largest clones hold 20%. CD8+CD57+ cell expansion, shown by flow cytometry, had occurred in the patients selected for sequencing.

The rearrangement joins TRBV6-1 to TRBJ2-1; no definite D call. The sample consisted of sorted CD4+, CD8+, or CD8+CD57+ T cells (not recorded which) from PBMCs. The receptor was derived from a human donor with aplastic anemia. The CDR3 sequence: CASSEEVGSWDEQFF. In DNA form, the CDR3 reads TGTGCCAGCAGTGAAGAAGTAGGAAGTTGGGATGAGCAGTTCTTC.